One and the same sample provided the 9 T cell receptor beta chains below, sequenced in a study of liver allograft versus peripheral blood T cells. For the study at large: Transplanted-liver T cell receptor repertoires were compared with recipients' peripheral blood repertoires.

TCRdb used MiXCR to reprocess the reads, holding one entry per CDR3 protein. Of approximately 9,000 distinct CDR3 sequences listed, about 18% are singletons. The receptor source for this set is a human patient who had a liver transplant. T cells may partly derive from the graft donor.

This clonotype was recorded many times. The gene calls are TRBV7-2 and TRBJ2-7, with 8 bases lining up with TRBD2. CDR1 SGHTA and CDR2 FQGNSA come from the germline V gene. This CDR3 is 14 amino acids long. The trim removed 6 bases at V and 1 base at J, leaving 5 bases unmatched. The CDR3 loop is CASRLSGASYEQYF. The CDR3 DNA reads TGTGCCAGCAGACTTAGCGGGGCTTCCTACGAGCAGTACTTC.

This clonotype was detected many times. The chain recombines TRBV10-3 with TRBJ1-2; D unclear. Trimming shortened V by 2 bases and J by 7 bases, and 14 bases separated the two germline ends. Germline V gives CDR1 ENHRY, CDR2 SYGVKD. The CDR3 totals 14 residues. Written as DNA, the CDR3 is TGTGCCATCAGTGAGAGGAAAGAGGAAGGTGGCTACACCTTC. Translation: CAISERKEEGGYTF.

J is TRBJ1-1 and V is TRBV12-3 or TRBV12-4; D unresolved. This CDR3 is 11 amino acids long. Trimming pared 5 bases from V and 3 bases from J, leaving 4 bases between. The CDR3 DNA sequence: TGTGCCAGCAGTGTCTACACTGAAGCTTTCTTT. It specifies CASSVYTEAFF.

This clonotype was observed at least ten times. This rearrangement joins TRBV6-5 to TRBJ1-1, with a possible D match to TRBD1 (5 bases). The CDR3 is made up of 15 amino acids. V dropped 0 bases and J dropped 4 bases, with 12 bases sitting between them. Germline V gives CDR1 MNHEY, CDR2 SVGAGI. The CDR3 loop reads CASSYSGASATEAFF. The CDR3 DNA is TGTGCCAGCAGTTACTCAGGGGCATCAGCCACTGAAGCTTTCTTT.

In nucleotides, the CDR3 is TGTGCCAGCACCAGGACAGGGGTCGAGCAGTACTTC. Amino acids: CASTRTGVEQYF. The chain couples TRBV11-1 to TRBJ2-7; 9 nucleotides line up with TRBD1. The V and J ends lost 7 bases and 6 bases, in that order; junction bases with no gene match: 4. Germline V gives CDR1 SGHAT, CDR2 FQDESV (reference sequence). This CDR3 region has 12 residues. Using reference TRBV11-1 and TRBJ2-7 for the parts outside the CDR3, the full variable domain is EAEVAQSPRYKITEKSQAVAFWCDPISGHATLYWYRQILGQGPELLVQFQDESVVDDSQLPKDRFSAERLKGVDSTLKIQPAELGDSAMYLCASTRTGVEQYFGPGTRLTVT.

Within the sample, this clonotype is medium-sized. The chain employs TRBV18 and TRBJ2-1, with 10 positions matching TRBD2. CDR1 is KGHSH, CDR2 LQKENI, per germline. The CDR3 runs 16 residues. The V and J ends lost 2 bases and 5 bases, in that order; junction bases with no gene match: 6. Here the CDR3 reads CASSPVPSGGHNEQFF. The DNA for the CDR3 is TGTGCCAGCTCACCAGTCCCTAGCGGGGGACACAATGAGCAGTTCTTC.

By sample share, this clonotype is medium-sized. The CDR3 region is CASSPRQARNNSPLHF. The CDR3 DNA reads as TGTGCCAGCTCACCTAGACAGGCCAGAAATAATTCACCCCTCCACTTT. V and J are TRBV18 and TRBJ1-6, with TRBD1 as a possible D gene (6 bases). This CDR3 contains 16 residues. Between the trimmed V and J ends, which lost 3 bases and 5 bases, there was a span of 14 bases. The germline V gene has CDR1 KGHSH and CDR2 LQKENI.

On this clonotype itself: This clone may be a read error of a much larger clone one base away. This rearrangement joins TRBV27 to TRBJ1-2; no clear D. Per the germline V gene, CDR1 is MNHEY and CDR2 is SMNVEV (reference sequence). This CDR3 has 13 amino acids. Trimming took 6 bases from V and 2 from J, leaving 10 bases between them. For the CDR3, the DNA is TGTGCCAGCAGGGGCACTGCCAACTATGGCTACACCTTC. Translation gives CASRGTANYGYTF.

The chain links TRBV6-5 to TRBJ1-2; 8 nucleotides line up with TRBD1. CDR1 is MNHEY and CDR2 is SVGAGI in the germline V gene. After removal of 5 bases from V and 4 bases from J, the junction contained 3 bases not matched to a gene. The CDR3 covers 13 residues. For the CDR3, the DNA is TGTGCCAGCAGTAGCCAGGGGGCCTATGGCTACACCTTC. Its protein product is CASSSQGAYGYTF.